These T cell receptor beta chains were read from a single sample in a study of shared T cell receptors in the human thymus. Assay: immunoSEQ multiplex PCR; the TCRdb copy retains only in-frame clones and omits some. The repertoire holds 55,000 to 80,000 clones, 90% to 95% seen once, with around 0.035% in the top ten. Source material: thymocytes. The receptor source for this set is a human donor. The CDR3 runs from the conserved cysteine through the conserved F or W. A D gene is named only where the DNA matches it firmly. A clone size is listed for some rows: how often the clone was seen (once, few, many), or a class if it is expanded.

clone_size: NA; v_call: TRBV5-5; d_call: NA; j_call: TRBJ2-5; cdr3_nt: TGTGCCAGCAGCTTGGGTCTCCCCAGGCCCCCCAAAGAGACCCAGTACTTC; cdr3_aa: CASSLGLPRPPKETQYF
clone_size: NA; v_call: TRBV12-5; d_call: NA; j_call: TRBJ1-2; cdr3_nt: TGTGCTAGTGGTTCCACCGTGGACCCTCTAGTCAGGGGCTACACCTTC; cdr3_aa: CASGSTVDPLVRGYTF
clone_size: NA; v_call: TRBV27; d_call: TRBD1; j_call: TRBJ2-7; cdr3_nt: TGTGCCAGCAGTTTTCCTACCCCCCTTTTACCTCGACAGGGCTCCTACGAGCAGTACTTC; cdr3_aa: CASSFPTPLLPRQGSYEQYF
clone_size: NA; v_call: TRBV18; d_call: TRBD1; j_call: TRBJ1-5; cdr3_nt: TGTGCCAGCTCACCCTCGGGACAGGGAAATGTTAGCAATCAGCCCCAGCATTTT; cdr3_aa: CASSPSGQGNVSNQPQHF
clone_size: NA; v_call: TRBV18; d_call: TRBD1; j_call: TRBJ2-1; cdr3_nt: TGTGCCAGCTCACCCCACCGGGACAGGGGGCACAATGAGCAGTTCTTC; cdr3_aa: CASSPHRDRGHNEQFF
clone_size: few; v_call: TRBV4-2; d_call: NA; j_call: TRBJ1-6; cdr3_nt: TGTGCCAGCAGCCAAGATTGGACAGCCCATGCCATCAATTCACCCCTCCACTTT; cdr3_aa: CASSQDWTAHAINSPLHF
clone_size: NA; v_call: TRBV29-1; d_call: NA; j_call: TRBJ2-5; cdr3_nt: TGCAGCGTTGACGCCGGGGACGAGACCCAGTACTTC; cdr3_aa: CSVDAGDETQYF
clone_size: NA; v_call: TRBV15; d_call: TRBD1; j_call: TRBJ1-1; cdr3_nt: TGTGCCACCAGCAGACCGGGACAGGGAGGAGGTTACACTGAAGCTTTCTTT; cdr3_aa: CATSRPGQGGGYTEAFF
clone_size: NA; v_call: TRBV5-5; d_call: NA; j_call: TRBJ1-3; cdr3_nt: TGTGCCAGCAGCTTAATAGGCTGGGACCTTAACTCTGGAAACACCATATATTTT; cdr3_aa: CASSLIGWDLNSGNTIYF
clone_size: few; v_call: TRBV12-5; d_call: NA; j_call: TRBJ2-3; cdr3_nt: TGTGCTAGTGGTTTTATTTCGGGCAGGGGATCAAGCACAGATACGCAGTATTTT; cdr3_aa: CASGFISGRGSSTDTQYF
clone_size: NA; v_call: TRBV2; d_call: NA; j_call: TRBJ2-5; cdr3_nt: TGTGCCAGGAGACAGGAACTCAACCAAGAGACCCAGTACTTC; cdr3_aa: CARRQELNQETQYF
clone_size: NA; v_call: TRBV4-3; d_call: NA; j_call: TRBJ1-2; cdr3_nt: TGCGCCAGCAGCCAAGGAATGGGCCAAAGGCCCAACTATGGCTACACCTTC; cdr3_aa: CASSQGMGQRPNYGYTF
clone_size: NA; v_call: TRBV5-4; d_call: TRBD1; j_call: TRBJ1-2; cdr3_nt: TGTGCCAGCACCCCGGGACAGGGAAATAATATAGGTGGCTACACCTTC; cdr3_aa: CASTPGQGNNIGGYTF
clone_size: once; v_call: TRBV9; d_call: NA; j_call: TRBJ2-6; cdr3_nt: TGTGCCAGCAGCGCAAGTCCGAGGGGGGCCAACGTCCTGACTTTC; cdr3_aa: CASSASPRGANVLTF
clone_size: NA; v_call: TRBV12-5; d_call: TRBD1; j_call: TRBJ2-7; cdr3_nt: TGTGCTAGTGGTTCATTGGGGACAGAGACCTCCTACGAGCAGTACTTC; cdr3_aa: CASGSLGTETSYEQYF
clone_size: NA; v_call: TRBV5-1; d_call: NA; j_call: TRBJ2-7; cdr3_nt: TGCGCCAGCAGATACGCCAGGGGAACGAAAACCTACGAGCAGTACTTC; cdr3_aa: CASRYARGTKTYEQYF
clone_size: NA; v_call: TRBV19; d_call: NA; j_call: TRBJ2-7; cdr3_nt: TGTGCCAGTAGTATAATCCCCCGGGGGCCGGACGAGCAGTACTTC; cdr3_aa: CASSIIPRGPDEQYF
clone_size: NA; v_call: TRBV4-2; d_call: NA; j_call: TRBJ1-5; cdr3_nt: TGTGCCAGCAGCCAAGGGGGGGGGAGCAATCAGCCCCAGCATTTT; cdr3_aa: CASSQGGGSNQPQHF
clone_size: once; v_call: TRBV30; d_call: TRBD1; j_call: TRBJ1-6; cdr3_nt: TGTGCCTGGCAGACAGGGGTATACTCACCCCTCCACTTT; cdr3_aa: CAWQTGVYSPLHF
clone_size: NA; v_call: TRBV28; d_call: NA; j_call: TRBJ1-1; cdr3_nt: TGTGCCAGCAGTTTAGAAAGTCCACGGGTCAGATTAGACACTGAAGCTTTCTTT; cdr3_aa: CASSLESPRVRLDTEAFF
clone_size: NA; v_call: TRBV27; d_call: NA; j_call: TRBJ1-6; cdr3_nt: TGTGCCAGCAGTTCCCTGCCCCCAGGCAGAGGGAATTCACCCCTCCACTTT; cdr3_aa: CASSSLPPGRGNSPLHF
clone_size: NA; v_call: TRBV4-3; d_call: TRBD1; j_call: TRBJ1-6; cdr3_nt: TGCGCCAGCAGCCAAGATAGGGGGACAGGGAGTAATTCACCCCTCCACTTT; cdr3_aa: CASSQDRGTGSNSPLHF
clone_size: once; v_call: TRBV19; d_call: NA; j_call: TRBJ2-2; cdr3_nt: TGTGCCAGTAGTATAAACCGGGCGGGGCGTCTGAGGACCGGGGAGCTGTTTTTT; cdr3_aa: CASSINRAGRLRTGELFF
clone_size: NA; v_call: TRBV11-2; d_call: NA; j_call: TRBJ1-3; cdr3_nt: TGTGCCAGCAGCTTAGGTCTGAACTCTGGAAACACCATATATTTT; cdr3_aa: CASSLGLNSGNTIYF
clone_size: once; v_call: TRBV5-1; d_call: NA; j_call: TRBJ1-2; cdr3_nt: TGCGCCAGCAGCTTTACAAAACAGGAGAATTTCTATGGCTACACCTTC; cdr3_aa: CASSFTKQENFYGYTF
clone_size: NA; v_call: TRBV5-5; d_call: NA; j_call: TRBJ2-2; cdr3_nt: TGTGCCAGCAGCTTGGACAGGGTTGACACCGGGGAGCTGTTTTTT; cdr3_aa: CASSLDRVDTGELFF
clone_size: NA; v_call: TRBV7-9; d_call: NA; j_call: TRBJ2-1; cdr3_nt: TGTGCCAGCAGCTCCGACACAGGTCACTCCTACAATGAGCAGTTCTTC; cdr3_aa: CASSSDTGHSYNEQFF
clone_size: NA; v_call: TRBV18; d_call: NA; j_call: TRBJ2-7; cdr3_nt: TGTGCCAGCTCACCACACCGGGCAGGAGACTACGAGCAGTACTTC; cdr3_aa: CASSPHRAGDYEQYF
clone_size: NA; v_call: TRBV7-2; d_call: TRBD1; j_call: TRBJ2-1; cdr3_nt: TGTGCCAGCAGCTTAAAGGGACAGGGGAGCTCCTACAATGAGCAGTTCTTC; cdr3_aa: CASSLKGQGSSYNEQFF
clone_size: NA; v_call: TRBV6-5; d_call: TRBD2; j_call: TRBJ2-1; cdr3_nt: TGTGCCAGCAGTAATCCGTCGCGGGGGTTCGATGAGCAGTTCTTC; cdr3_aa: CASSNPSRGFDEQFF
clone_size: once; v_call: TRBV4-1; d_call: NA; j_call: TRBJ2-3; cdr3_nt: TGCGCCAGCAGTCTGGTGGGGTTGGAGGGCGCGGATACGCAGTATTTT; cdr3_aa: CASSLVGLEGADTQYF
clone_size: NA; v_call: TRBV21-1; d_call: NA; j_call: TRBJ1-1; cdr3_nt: TGTGCCAGCAGCAATGCCGTGACTCTTGGTGAAGCTTTCTTT; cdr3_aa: CASSNAVTLGEAFF
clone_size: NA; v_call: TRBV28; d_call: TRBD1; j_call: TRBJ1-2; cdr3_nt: TGTGCCAGCACCCCTAGCGGGACAGGGGGCCTGGGCAACTTCTATGGCTACACCTTC; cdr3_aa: CASTPSGTGGLGNFYGYTF
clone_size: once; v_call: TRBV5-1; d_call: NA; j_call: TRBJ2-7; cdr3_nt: TGCGCCAGCGACCCATCTACTCGGGAATTC; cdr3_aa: CASDPSTREF
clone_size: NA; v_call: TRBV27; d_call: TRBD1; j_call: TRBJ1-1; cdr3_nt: TGTGCCAGCAGCTACATTGGACAGGGGGCCATGAACACTGAAGCTTTCTTT; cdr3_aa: CASSYIGQGAMNTEAFF
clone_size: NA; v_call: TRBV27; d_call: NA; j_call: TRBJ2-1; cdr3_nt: TGTGCCAGCAGTCGGACTGGGCTCCACGGGTGGGGGCCCTACAATGAGCAGTTCTTC; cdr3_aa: CASSRTGLHGWGPYNEQFF
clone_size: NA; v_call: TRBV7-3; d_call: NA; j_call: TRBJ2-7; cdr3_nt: TGTGCCAGCATCGCATTAGGGCAGATCCTTTACGAGCAGTACTTC; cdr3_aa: CASIALGQILYEQYF
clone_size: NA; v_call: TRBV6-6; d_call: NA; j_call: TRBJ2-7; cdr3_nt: TGTGCCAGCAACACCCCGCGGACCGGGGACGAGCAGTACTTC; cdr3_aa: CASNTPRTGDEQYF
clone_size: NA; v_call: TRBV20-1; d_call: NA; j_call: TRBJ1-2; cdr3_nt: TGCAGTGCTAGTGGCTACACCTTC; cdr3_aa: CSASGYTF
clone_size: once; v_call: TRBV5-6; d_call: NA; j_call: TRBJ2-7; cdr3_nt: TGTGCCAGCAGCTTTGGGTGGCAGGGGTACGACGAGCAGTACTTC; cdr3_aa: CASSFGWQGYDEQYF
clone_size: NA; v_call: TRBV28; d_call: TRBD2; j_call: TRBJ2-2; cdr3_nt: TGTGCCAGCGCAGGCCCTGCGAATAGCGGGGCCGGGGAGCTGTTTTTT; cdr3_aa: CASAGPANSGAGELFF
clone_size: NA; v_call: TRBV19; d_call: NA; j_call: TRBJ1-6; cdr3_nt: TGTGCCAGTAGTATTGGTAGGTCAGGATATAATTCACCCCTCCACTTT; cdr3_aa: CASSIGRSGYNSPLHF
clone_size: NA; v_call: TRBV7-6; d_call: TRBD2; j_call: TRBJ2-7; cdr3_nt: TGTGCCAGCAGCTTAAGCGGGGGGTCCCACGAGCAGTACTTC; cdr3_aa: CASSLSGGSHEQYF
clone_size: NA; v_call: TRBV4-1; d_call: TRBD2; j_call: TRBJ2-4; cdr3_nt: TGCGCCAGCAGCCGGGGGGGTTCGTCCAAAAACATTCAGTACTTC; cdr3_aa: CASSRGGSSKNIQYF
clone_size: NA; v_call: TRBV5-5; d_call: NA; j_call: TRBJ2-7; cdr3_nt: TGTGCCAGCAGCTTAGCTCGCGGGATATCCTACGAGCAGTACTTC; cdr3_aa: CASSLARGISYEQYF
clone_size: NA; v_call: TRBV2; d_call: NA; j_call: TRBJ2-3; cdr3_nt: TGTGCCAGCAGTGAAGCTTGGACGGACACTAGCACAGATACGCAGTATTTT; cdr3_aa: CASSEAWTDTSTDTQYF
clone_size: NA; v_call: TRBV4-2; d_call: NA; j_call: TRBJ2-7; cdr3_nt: TGTGCCAGCAGCCAAAACAGAGCCTACGAGCAGTACTTC; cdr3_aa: CASSQNRAYEQYF
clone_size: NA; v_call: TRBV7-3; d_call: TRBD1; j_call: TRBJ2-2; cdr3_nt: TGTGCCAGCAGCCCTCGACAGGGGCTCACCGGGGAGCTGTTTTTT; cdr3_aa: CASSPRQGLTGELFF
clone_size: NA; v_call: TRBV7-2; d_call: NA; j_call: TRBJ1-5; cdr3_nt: TGTGCCAGCAGCCGAATCAGACTCGTAGCGGGACAGCCCCAGCATTTT; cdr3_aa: CASSRIRLVAGQPQHF
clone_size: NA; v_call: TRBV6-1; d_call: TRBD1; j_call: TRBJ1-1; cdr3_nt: TGTGCCAGCAGTGAAGCTCCAACCGGGACAGGAAACACTGAAGCTTTCTTT; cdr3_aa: CASSEAPTGTGNTEAFF
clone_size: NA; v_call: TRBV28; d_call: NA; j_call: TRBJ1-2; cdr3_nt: TGTGCCAGCAGTCCATCTCCCCCAGGGCACTATGGCTACACCTTC; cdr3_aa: CASSPSPPGHYGYTF
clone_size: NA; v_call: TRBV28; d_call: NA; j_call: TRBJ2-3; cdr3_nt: TGTGCCAGCAGCCCCTGGAACTCGGACTTGGGCACAGATACGCAGTATTTT; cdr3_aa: CASSPWNSDLGTDTQYF
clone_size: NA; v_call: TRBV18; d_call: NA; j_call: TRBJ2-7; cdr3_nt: TGTGCCAGCTCGCGGTGGCCGGGACCATATCCTCCGCCCTTC; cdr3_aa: CASSRWPGPYPPPF